The 4 T cell receptor beta chains in this list originate from one sample, sequenced in a study of read filtering for tumor transcriptome and immune sequencing. The library was built from about 370 ng RNA with molecular barcoded adaptors for alpha/delta and beta/gamma chains. Each CDR3 protein gets one entry after TCRdb re-called the reads with MiXCR. The repertoire holds around 130,000 distinct CDR3 sequences, with about 13% as singletons. Material: a population of CD138-negative cells sorted from bone marrow. The receptors shown here come from a donor older than 35 with multiple myeloma.

This clonotype came up many times. The chain couples TRBV12-3 or TRBV12-4 to TRBJ1-1; D may be TRBD1 (5 bases). Between the trimmed V and J ends, which lost 7 bases and 1 base, there was a span of 10 bases. There are 13 residues in the CDR3. The CDR3 bases are TGTGCCAGCAAAATGACAGCGAACACTGAAGCTTTCTTT. It translates to CASKMTANTEAFF.

This clonotype was counted ten times or more. The chain carries TRBV20-1 and TRBJ2-1; 13 positions match TRBD2. With 0 bases clipped from V and 3 bases from J, the junction kept 17 bases outside the gene matches. CDR3 size: 21 residues. Germline V gives CDR1 DFQATT, CDR2 SNEGSKA (reference sequence). DNA for the CDR3: TGCAGTGCTAGAGATGCCGTGACTAGCGGGAGGCCTCTGGGGCTCTACAATGAGCAGTTCTTC. Translation gives CSARDAVTSGRPLGLYNEQFF.

A remark on this clonotype: The conserved phenylalanine or tryptophan normally closing the CDR3 is absent here, so this likely arose from a read error. The chain has TRBV13 and TRBJ2-5; 9 bases are shared with TRBD1. There are 14 residues in the CDR3. Losses at the gene ends were 4 bases for V and 4 bases for J; bases not matched to a gene: 4. CDR1 is PRHDT, CDR2 FYEKMQ, per germline (reference sequence). The CDR3 is CASSSGQGGETQYY. The CDR3 coding sequence is TGTGCCAGCAGCTCGGGACAGGGCGGAGAGACCCAGTACTAC.

This clonotype was seen many times. A read error may account for a junction end that differs from germline. The V call is TRBV5-1, the J call TRBJ1-1; D unresolved. Germline V gene lookup returns CDR1 SGHRS and CDR2 YFSETQ. There are 11 residues in the CDR3. This CDR3 is CASSWGTEAFF. CDR3 DNA sequence: TGTGCCAGCAGTTGGGGCACTGAAGCTTTCTTT.